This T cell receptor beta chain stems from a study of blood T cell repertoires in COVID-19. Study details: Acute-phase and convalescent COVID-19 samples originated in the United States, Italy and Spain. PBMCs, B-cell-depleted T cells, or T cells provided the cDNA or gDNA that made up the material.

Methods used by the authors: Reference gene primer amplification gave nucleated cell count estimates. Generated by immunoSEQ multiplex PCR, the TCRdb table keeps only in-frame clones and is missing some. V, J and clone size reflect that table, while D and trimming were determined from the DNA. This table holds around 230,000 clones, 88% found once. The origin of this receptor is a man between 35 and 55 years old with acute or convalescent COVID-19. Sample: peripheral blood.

CDR3 bases: TGTGCCAGCAGCCAAAGGGCACATCTGGCGGGGGTATTTACAGATACGCAGTATTTT. This translates into CASSQRAHLAGVFTDTQYF. The chain links TRBV3-1 (or the pseudogene TRBV3-2) to TRBJ2-3; 7 positions agree with TRBD2. This CDR3 has 19 residues. The ends lost 2 bases at V and 3 bases at J; junction bases unmatched: 17. Germline V lookup: CDR1 LGHDT, CDR2 YNNKEL (reference sequence).